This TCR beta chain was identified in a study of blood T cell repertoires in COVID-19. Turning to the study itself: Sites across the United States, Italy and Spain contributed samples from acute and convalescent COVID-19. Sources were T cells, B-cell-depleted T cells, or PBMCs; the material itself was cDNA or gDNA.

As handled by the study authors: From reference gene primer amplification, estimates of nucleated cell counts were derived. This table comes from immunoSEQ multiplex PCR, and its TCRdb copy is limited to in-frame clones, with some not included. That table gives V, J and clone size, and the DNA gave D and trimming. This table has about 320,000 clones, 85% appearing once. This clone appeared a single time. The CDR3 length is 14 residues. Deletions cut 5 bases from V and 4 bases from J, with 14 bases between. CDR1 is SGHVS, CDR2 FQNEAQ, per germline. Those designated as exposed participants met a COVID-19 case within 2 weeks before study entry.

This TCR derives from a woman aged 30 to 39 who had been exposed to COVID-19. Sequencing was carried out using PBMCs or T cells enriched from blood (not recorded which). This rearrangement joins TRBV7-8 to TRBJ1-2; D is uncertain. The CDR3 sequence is CASSPTGGPYGYTF. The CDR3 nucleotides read TGTGCCAGCAGCCCCACCGGAGGACCCTATGGCTACACCTTC.